This T cell receptor beta chain was captured by sequencing in a study of T cells in Graves' hyperthyroidism and ophthalmopathy (dated by TCRdb to between 2018 and 2021). At the level of the whole study: Peripheral blood was collected at initial diagnosis, before any treatment. To identify TCR V-J signatures that set the groups apart, the researchers used a discovery cohort of about a hundred patients, made up of under 50 with Graves' ophthalmopathy and 57 with stable Graves' hyperthyroidism. Whether ophthalmopathy could be predicted prospectively was tested in an independent validation cohort made up of about 20 hyperthyroidism patients plus 17 patients who later progressed to ophthalmopathy. The 95 to 100 discovery patients were divided at random into training and test sets in a 7:3 ratio. The study also compared thyroid tissue and blood T-cell repertoires from more than 5 Graves' hyperthyroidism patients. Once sampling was done, hyperthyroidism patients were given methimazole at a starting dose of 30 mg daily, whereas ophthalmopathy patients were given high-dose intravenous methylprednisolone. According to the paper, TCR Vbeta CDR3 sequencing was carried out on more than 120 peripheral blood samples, which came from 40 to 45 ophthalmopathy, 80 or so hyperthyroidism and roughly 17 progressor patients. General study outcomes and caveats: During validation, the model predicted progression to ophthalmopathy a median of approximately six months ahead of onset, with 60% to 71% sensitivity and 72.22% specificity. Most expanded thyroid clonotypes (frequency above 0.001) were also detected in blood, a finding suggesting that blood repertoires may reflect thyroid immune responses. Ophthalmopathy was separated from stable hyperthyroidism by a 13 V-J signature model, with about 88% sensitivity and just over 81% specificity obtained in cross-validation and 80%/75% obtained in testing. Sample size was not statistically predetermined, and investigators were not blinded to group allocation.

The CDR3 holds 14 amino acids from the cysteine to the phenylalanine. CDR3 DNA is the only sequence kept; it has 42 bases, read in frame from the first base. Per the germline V gene (reference sequence), SEHNR is the CDR1 and FQNEAQ is the CDR2. A distance of 12 bases separates the germline ends of V and J, which lose 3 bases and 6 bases respectively. This clonotype was recorded a few times. Its recognized antigen is unknown. No base-level quality is on record; no much larger clone is a single base apart. In the ophthalmopathy patients, disease was moderately to severely active, with a Clinical Activity Score of 3 or more, a NOSPECS grade of 4 or more, and a duration of less than 3 months. Patients with uncontrolled infections, other autoimmune diseases, pregnancy or lactation were excluded. Clinical symptoms, serum thyroxine and TRAb, thyroid ultrasound, and orbital computed tomography formed the basis for the diagnoses. PBMCs were separated from about 10 ml of fresh peripheral blood using Ficoll-Paque density gradient centrifugation. Total RNA was extracted with Trizol reagent, and quality was checked on an Agilent 2100 Bioanalyzer.

The TCR beta CDR3 regions were amplified from RNA transcripts. The TCR CDR3 was subjected to a first round of RT-PCR using the HTBI primer set and the Qiagen OneStep RT-PCR kit. The libraries were constructed in a second round of multiplex PCR and then size-selected and purified. Sequencing of the libraries was done on an Illumina HiSeq2000 using paired-end 100 bp reads. The original methods were these. SOAPnuke was used to process the raw data, removing reads that contained adapters or uncalled bases, had a mean Phred below 15, or lacked an exact match to the constant primer or identifier. High-quality paired reads were merged using COPE v1.2.5, and each unique nucleotide sequence was defined as a clonotype. MiTCR v1.1 was used to align the clonotypes against IMGT TRBV, TRBD and TRBJ reference segments. Only V-J combinations with frequency above 0.0001, covering 99% to 99.2% of repertoires, were analysed. A TCS score was defined as the ratio between F50 (clonal expansion) and ExV (chaos), using BLOSUM62-based TCRdist between CDR3 peptides within each V-J. Welch's t-statistics and random forest reduced approximately 520 V-J features to roughly 13, which were used in a naive Bayes classifier (R e1071). TCRdb reanalyzed the raw reads on its own, using fastp at Q25 for trimming and MiXCR for clone calling, and kept in-frame beta chains. Every distinct CDR3 protein forms one entry, paired with its most common genes and DNA. These V and J calls rely on TCRdb rather than the paper's analysis. Here the sample has 400,000 or so distinct CDR3 sequences; approximately 16% occur a single time. The ten top clones hold about 21% of the sample.

Recombination joined TRBV7-9 with TRBJ2-1, with a weak D call of TRBD2 (5 bases match). Sequenced input: blood. The origin of this receptor is a woman between 55 and 75 years old with Graves' ophthalmopathy. The DNA reads TGTGCCAGCAGCTTCACCTCGGGATTCAATGAGCAGTTCTTC. This codes for CASSFTSGFNEQFF.